This T cell receptor (beta chain) derives from a study of blood T cell repertoires in COVID-19. As for the study in general: Acute and convalescent COVID-19 samples came from the United States, Italy and Spain. PBMCs, B-cell-depleted T cells, or T cells were the source of the cDNA or gDNA that made up the material.

Original analysis: Amplification of reference gene primers provided the estimated nucleated cell counts. Generated by immunoSEQ multiplex PCR, the TCRdb table keeps only in-frame clones and is missing some. V and J calls and clone size come straight from that table; D and trimming were deduced from the DNA. The data show approximately 80,000 clones, 70% to 80% seen once. CDR3 length: 15 amino acids. Trimming pared 3 bases from V and 5 bases from J, leaving 16 bases between. CDR1 MNHEY and CDR2 SMNVEV come from the germline V gene (reference sequence). V gene TRBV27 combines with J gene TRBJ2-5; TRBD2 is a possible D gene (6 bases). The sample taken for sequencing was peripheral blood. This clonotype was sampled from a man in his fifties or sixties with active or convalescent COVID-19. The CDR3 reads CASSFLGTPGETQYF. The CDR3 DNA reads as TGTGCCAGCAGTTTCCTCGGGACTCCGGGGGAGACCCAGTACTTC.